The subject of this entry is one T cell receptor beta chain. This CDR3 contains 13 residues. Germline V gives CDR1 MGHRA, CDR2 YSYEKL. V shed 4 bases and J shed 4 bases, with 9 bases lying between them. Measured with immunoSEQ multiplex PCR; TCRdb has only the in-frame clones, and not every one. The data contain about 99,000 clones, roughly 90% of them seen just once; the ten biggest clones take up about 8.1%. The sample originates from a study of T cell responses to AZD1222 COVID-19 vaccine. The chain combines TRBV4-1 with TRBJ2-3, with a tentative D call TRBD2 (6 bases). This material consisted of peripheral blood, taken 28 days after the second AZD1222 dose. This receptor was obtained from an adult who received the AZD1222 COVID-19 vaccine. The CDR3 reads CASSPGGADTQYF. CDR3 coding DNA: TGCGCCAGCAGCCCAGGAGGGGCAGATACGCAGTATTTT.